This T cell receptor beta chain was sequenced for a study of T cell responses to AZD1222 COVID-19 vaccine. Notes on the study in general: There were repertoire samples only from the period after the peak T cell response. Within unmutated variant regions lay the reported targets of nearly half of spike-specific TCRs. CD4 TCRs linked to vaccination spanned spike, dominating at 160-218 and 743-854. Just 5 to 7 AZD1222 recipients were seropositive at baseline.

The CDR3 totals 14 residues. V lost 2 bases to trimming and J lost 5 bases; unmatched junction nucleotides: 3. Germline V CDR1 and CDR2: MNHEY, SMNVEV (reference sequence). Method: immunoSEQ multiplex PCR; TCRdb's copy keeps in-frame clones and lacks some. The sample has 210,000 or so clones, 93% seen once; the top ten hold roughly 0.99%. Details on this clone: Its specificity is not known.

The receptor's source is an adult in good health. The specimen was peripheral blood, collected on day 0 of MenACWY control vaccination. The chain has TRBV27 and TRBJ2-3; 8 bases agree with TRBD2. CDR3 region: CASSLGRGVDTQYF. CDR3 coding DNA: TGTGCCAGCAGTTTAGGGCGGGGGGTAGATACGCAGTATTTT.